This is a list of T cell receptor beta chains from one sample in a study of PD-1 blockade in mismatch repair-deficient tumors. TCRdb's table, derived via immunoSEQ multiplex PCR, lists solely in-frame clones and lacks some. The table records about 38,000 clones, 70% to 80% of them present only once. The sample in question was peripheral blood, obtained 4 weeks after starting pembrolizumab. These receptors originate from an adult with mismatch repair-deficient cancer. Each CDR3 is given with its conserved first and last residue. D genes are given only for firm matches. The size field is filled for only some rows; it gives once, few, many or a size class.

CDR3nt: TGTGCCAGCAGTAACCCCAGGGGGCGGCAAGAGACCCAGTACTTC
CDR3aa: CASSNPRGRQETQYF
d_gene: TRBD1
j_gene: TRBJ2-5
v_gene: TRBV6-6
abundance: -

CDR3nt: TGTGCCAGCTTTCTCCGGGACAGGGGGTCCACTGAGCAGTTCTTC
CDR3aa: CASFLRDRGSTEQFF
d_gene: TRBD1
j_gene: TRBJ2-1
v_gene: TRBV2
abundance: -

CDR3nt: TGTGCCAGCAGCGTAGGATCAGGTTACACCTACGAGCAGTACTTC
CDR3aa: CASSVGSGYTYEQYF
d_gene: -
j_gene: TRBJ2-7
v_gene: TRBV9
abundance: -

CDR3nt: TGTGCCAGCAGCCCGCTAGCGGGAGGCTACAATGAGCAGTTCTTC
CDR3aa: CASSPLAGGYNEQFF
d_gene: TRBD2
j_gene: TRBJ2-1
v_gene: TRBV11-3
abundance: -

CDR3nt: TGTGCCAGCAGTTCGAGGACTCTGAGCACAGATACGCAGTATTTT
CDR3aa: CASSSRTLSTDTQYF
d_gene: -
j_gene: TRBJ2-3
v_gene: TRBV5-4
abundance: -

CDR3nt: TGTGCCAGCAGCGGGGACATTCTTGGGGAGCAGTACTTC
CDR3aa: CASSGDILGEQYF
d_gene: -
j_gene: TRBJ2-7
v_gene: TRBV5-8
abundance: -

CDR3nt: TGCGCCAGCGACGGATTCTCTGGAAACACCATATATTTT
CDR3aa: CASDGFSGNTIYF
d_gene: -
j_gene: TRBJ1-3
v_gene: TRBV10-1
abundance: few

CDR3nt: TGTGCCAGCAGCCAAGGTGGAACAGCGGTGGGGAATGAGCAGTTCTTC
CDR3aa: CASSQGGTAVGNEQFF
d_gene: -
j_gene: TRBJ2-1
v_gene: TRBV4-2
abundance: -

CDR3nt: TGTGCCAGCAGTGAAAGAGGGGCGCGGGGCAATCAGCCCCAGCATTTT
CDR3aa: CASSERGARGNQPQHF
d_gene: -
j_gene: TRBJ1-5
v_gene: TRBV6-1
abundance: -

CDR3nt: TGTGCCAGCAGTGAAGAGTTTGGGGTTTATCAGCCCCAGCATTTT
CDR3aa: CASSEEFGVYQPQHF
d_gene: -
j_gene: TRBJ1-5
v_gene: TRBV6-1
abundance: -

CDR3nt: TGTGCCAGCAGCCGTAGCGCGAACACCGGGGAGCTGTTTTTT
CDR3aa: CASSRSANTGELFF
d_gene: -
j_gene: TRBJ2-2
v_gene: TRBV11-2
abundance: -

CDR3nt: TGCAGCGTTAGGGCGGGGGACAGAGAGCAGTTCTTC
CDR3aa: CSVRAGDREQFF
d_gene: -
j_gene: TRBJ2-1
v_gene: TRBV29-1
abundance: few

CDR3nt: TGTGCCAGCAGCTACGGGACTACCAACGAGCAGTACTTC
CDR3aa: CASSYGTTNEQYF
d_gene: TRBD2
j_gene: TRBJ2-7
v_gene: TRBV5-6
abundance: -

CDR3nt: TGTGCCAGCAGTTTAGTGGCGAAACAGTACTTC
CDR3aa: CASSLVAKQYF
d_gene: -
j_gene: TRBJ2-7
v_gene: TRBV27
abundance: -

CDR3nt: TGTGCCAGCAGTGAATTTACTAGCCGGGAGAATACCGAGCAGTACTTC
CDR3aa: CASSEFTSRENTEQYF
d_gene: -
j_gene: TRBJ2-7
v_gene: TRBV2
abundance: -

CDR3nt: TGCGCCAGCAGCCAAGATGTCACGCCCCTTTGGGGTGGCTACACCTTC
CDR3aa: CASSQDVTPLWGGYTF
d_gene: -
j_gene: TRBJ1-2
v_gene: TRBV4-1
abundance: -

CDR3nt: TGTGCCAGCAGTCATTGGGGAGATTTTTACGAGCAGTACTTC
CDR3aa: CASSHWGDFYEQYF
d_gene: -
j_gene: TRBJ2-7
v_gene: TRBV6-1
abundance: -

CDR3nt: TGTGCCAGCAGCTCTTACCTTACCGGGGAGCTGTTTTTT
CDR3aa: CASSSYLTGELFF
d_gene: -
j_gene: TRBJ2-2
v_gene: TRBV11-2
abundance: -

CDR3nt: TGTGCCAGCAGCCTGGGGCAGTACGCGGCGAACACTGAAGCTTTCTTT
CDR3aa: CASSLGQYAANTEAFF
d_gene: -
j_gene: TRBJ1-1
v_gene: TRBV5-4
abundance: -

CDR3nt: TGTGCCAGCAGCTTAGAAGGGGCGAGGACCTACGAGCAGTACTTC
CDR3aa: CASSLEGARTYEQYF
d_gene: -
j_gene: TRBJ2-7
v_gene: TRBV11-2
abundance: -

CDR3nt: TGTGCCAGCAGCATGGGGAGGCGGTATGGCTACACCTTC
CDR3aa: CASSMGRRYGYTF
d_gene: -
j_gene: TRBJ1-2
v_gene: TRBV11-2
abundance: -

CDR3nt: TGTGCCAGCAGTTACTCTTATTCCGGCGGCTACAATGAGCAGTTCTTC
CDR3aa: CASSYSYSGGYNEQFF
d_gene: -
j_gene: TRBJ2-1
v_gene: TRBV6-6
abundance: -

CDR3nt: TGTGCCAGCAGTTTGTCGGAGAGTGACATCCCCGGGGCCAACGTCCTGACTTTC
CDR3aa: CASSLSESDIPGANVLTF
d_gene: -
j_gene: TRBJ2-6
v_gene: TRBV28
abundance: many

CDR3nt: TGCGCCAGCAGCCAATCAAAGAGCGGTGGCACCGGGGAGCTGTTTTTT
CDR3aa: CASSQSKSGGTGELFF
d_gene: -
j_gene: TRBJ2-2
v_gene: TRBV4-1
abundance: -

CDR3nt: TGTGCCAGCAAACAGGGGGGGCAGAACACTGAAGCTTTCTTT
CDR3aa: CASKQGGQNTEAFF
d_gene: TRBD1
j_gene: TRBJ1-1
v_gene: TRBV5-4
abundance: -

CDR3nt: TGTGCCAGCAGACTGAGCGGTATCTCCTACGAGCAGTACTTC
CDR3aa: CASRLSGISYEQYF
d_gene: -
j_gene: TRBJ2-7
v_gene: TRBV27
abundance: -

CDR3nt: TGTGCCAGCAGTTTTCCTACAGGCAGGAGTACTCAGCCCCAGCATTTT
CDR3aa: CASSFPTGRSTQPQHF
d_gene: -
j_gene: TRBJ1-5
v_gene: TRBV28
abundance: -

CDR3nt: TGTGCCAGCAGCAGAGAGGGATCCGGAGTGGGAGAGCAGTACTTC
CDR3aa: CASSREGSGVGEQYF
d_gene: -
j_gene: TRBJ2-7
v_gene: TRBV11-2
abundance: few

CDR3nt: TGTGCCAGTAACCCGACAGGGCTTCAGCCCCAGCATTTT
CDR3aa: CASNPTGLQPQHF
d_gene: TRBD1
j_gene: TRBJ1-5
v_gene: TRBV19
abundance: -

CDR3nt: TGTGCCAGCAGTGATACAGGGATTGCGGCCTACGAGCAGTACTTC
CDR3aa: CASSDTGIAAYEQYF
d_gene: -
j_gene: TRBJ2-7
v_gene: TRBV27
abundance: -

CDR3nt: TGTGCCAGCAGTGAATTGTTGGGTTACAATGAGCAGTTCTTC
CDR3aa: CASSELLGYNEQFF
d_gene: -
j_gene: TRBJ2-1
v_gene: TRBV2
abundance: few

CDR3nt: TGTGCCAGCAGCGCAGGGGGTGGCACAGATACGCAGTATTTT
CDR3aa: CASSAGGGTDTQYF
d_gene: TRBD1
j_gene: TRBJ2-3
v_gene: TRBV6-4
abundance: once

CDR3nt: TGTGCCAGCTCGACGCAGACTAGCGGGATACGTGAGACCCAGTACTTC
CDR3aa: CASSTQTSGIRETQYF
d_gene: TRBD2
j_gene: TRBJ2-5
v_gene: TRBV18
abundance: -

CDR3nt: TGTGCCATCAGTAGGGACAGTAAAAATCAGCCCCAGCATTTT
CDR3aa: CAISRDSKNQPQHF
d_gene: TRBD1
j_gene: TRBJ1-5
v_gene: TRBV10-3
abundance: -

CDR3nt: TGTGCCAGCAGCTTAGAGTCTACAGCCTACTATGGCTACACCTTC
CDR3aa: CASSLESTAYYGYTF
d_gene: -
j_gene: TRBJ1-2
v_gene: TRBV11-2
abundance: -

CDR3nt: TGTGCCACCGGGGCGGGGGTGACCTACGAGCAGTACTTC
CDR3aa: CATGAGVTYEQYF
d_gene: TRBD2
j_gene: TRBJ2-7
v_gene: TRBV6-5
abundance: -

CDR3nt: TGTGCCAGCAGCCGTCCCGGGACTAGCGGGAGAGTCAGCACAGATACGCAGTATTTT
CDR3aa: CASSRPGTSGRVSTDTQYF
d_gene: TRBD2
j_gene: TRBJ2-3
v_gene: TRBV5-4
abundance: -

CDR3nt: TGCGCCAGCAGCCAATATTCCAACTACGAGCAGTACTTC
CDR3aa: CASSQYSNYEQYF
d_gene: -
j_gene: TRBJ2-7
v_gene: TRBV4-1
abundance: -

CDR3nt: TGCGCCAGCAGCGACCTCGGGGGTTATGGCTACACCTTC
CDR3aa: CASSDLGGYGYTF
d_gene: -
j_gene: TRBJ1-2
v_gene: TRBV5-1
abundance: -

CDR3nt: TGTGCCAGCAGCCGACAGGGCGGTGAGCAGTTCTTC
CDR3aa: CASSRQGGEQFF
d_gene: TRBD1
j_gene: TRBJ2-1
v_gene: TRBV5-4
abundance: -

CDR3nt: TGTGCCAGCACCGGGACTAGGGGGCCACAAGAGACCCAGTACTTC
CDR3aa: CASTGTRGPQETQYF
d_gene: -
j_gene: TRBJ2-5
v_gene: TRBV2
abundance: -

CDR3nt: TGCGCCAGCAGCATACGGGCGGGAGATACGCAGTATTTT
CDR3aa: CASSIRAGDTQYF
d_gene: -
j_gene: TRBJ2-3
v_gene: TRBV4-3
abundance: -

CDR3nt: TGTGCCAGCAGGGATGAGAGCGGGACGCCGTACAATGAGCAGTTCTTC
CDR3aa: CASRDESGTPYNEQFF
d_gene: TRBD2
j_gene: TRBJ2-1
v_gene: TRBV11-1
abundance: -

CDR3nt: TGTGCCAGCAGTGACAGGGGTGGGGCCAACGTCCTGACTTTC
CDR3aa: CASSDRGGANVLTF
d_gene: -
j_gene: TRBJ2-6
v_gene: TRBV6-4
abundance: -

CDR3nt: TGTGCCAGCAGTGAGAGACTAGCGGGAGCAAATGAGCAGTTCTTC
CDR3aa: CASSERLAGANEQFF
d_gene: TRBD2
j_gene: TRBJ2-1
v_gene: TRBV6-1
abundance: -

CDR3nt: TGTGCCTGGAGTGTTGGGACAGGGGGCGCGGGAGGCTACACCTTC
CDR3aa: CAWSVGTGGAGGYTF
d_gene: TRBD1
j_gene: TRBJ1-2
v_gene: TRBV30
abundance: once

CDR3nt: TGCGCCAGCACGAAAGGGAACTATGGCTACACCTTC
CDR3aa: CASTKGNYGYTF
d_gene: -
j_gene: TRBJ1-2
v_gene: TRBV10-2
abundance: -

CDR3nt: TGTGCCAGCTCACCAGTCGGGAGTGGAGATACGCAGTATTTT
CDR3aa: CASSPVGSGDTQYF
d_gene: -
j_gene: TRBJ2-3
v_gene: TRBV18
abundance: -

CDR3nt: TGTGCCAGTAGTGACCTAGCGGGAGGGCCCGGGTACAATGAGCAGTTCTTC
CDR3aa: CASSDLAGGPGYNEQFF
d_gene: TRBD2
j_gene: TRBJ2-1
v_gene: TRBV19
abundance: -

CDR3nt: TGTGCCAGCAGCTTGGCGGGGAACACTGAAGCTTTCTTT
CDR3aa: CASSLAGNTEAFF
d_gene: -
j_gene: TRBJ1-1
v_gene: TRBV5-5
abundance: -

CDR3nt: TGTGCCAGCAGCCATCCACAGGGGTATACTGAAGCTTTCTTT
CDR3aa: CASSHPQGYTEAFF
d_gene: TRBD1
j_gene: TRBJ1-1
v_gene: TRBV7-9
abundance: -